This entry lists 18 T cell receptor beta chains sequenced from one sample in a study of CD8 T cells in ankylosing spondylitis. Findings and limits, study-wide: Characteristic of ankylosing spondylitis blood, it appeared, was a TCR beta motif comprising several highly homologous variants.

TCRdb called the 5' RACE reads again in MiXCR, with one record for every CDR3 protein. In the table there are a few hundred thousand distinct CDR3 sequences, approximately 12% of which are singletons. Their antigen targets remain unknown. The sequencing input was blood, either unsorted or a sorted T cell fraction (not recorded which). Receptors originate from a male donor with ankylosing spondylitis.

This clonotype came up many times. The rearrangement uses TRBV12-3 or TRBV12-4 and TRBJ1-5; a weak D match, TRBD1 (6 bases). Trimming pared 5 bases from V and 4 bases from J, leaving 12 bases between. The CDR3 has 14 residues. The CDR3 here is CASSQQGGNQPQHF. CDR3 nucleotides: TGTGCCAGCAGTCAACAGGGAGGAAATCAGCCCCAGCATTTT.

CDR3 coding DNA: TGTGCCAGCAGCAACCCGGGACATTGGCAAGAGACCCAGTACTTC. This sequence encodes CASSNPGHWQETQYF. This chain joins TRBV21-1 and TRBJ2-5; the table's D call, TRBD1, was not checked against the DNA. TRBV21-1 is an annotated pseudogene. This CDR3 is built from 15 residues.

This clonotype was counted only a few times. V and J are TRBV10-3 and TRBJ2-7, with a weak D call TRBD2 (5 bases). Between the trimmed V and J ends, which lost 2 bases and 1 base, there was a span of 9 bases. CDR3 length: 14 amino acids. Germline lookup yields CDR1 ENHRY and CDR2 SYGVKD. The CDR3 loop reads CAISEPEVSYEQYF. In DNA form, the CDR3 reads TGTGCCATCAGTGAGCCGGAGGTATCCTACGAGCAGTACTTC.

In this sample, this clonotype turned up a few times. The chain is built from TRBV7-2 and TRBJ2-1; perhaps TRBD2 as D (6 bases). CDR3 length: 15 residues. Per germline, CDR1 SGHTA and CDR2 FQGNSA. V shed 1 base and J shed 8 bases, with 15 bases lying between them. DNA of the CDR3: TGTGCCAGCAGCTTAGAAGGACTAAGGATCCATGAGCAGTTCTTC. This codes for CASSLEGLRIHEQFF.

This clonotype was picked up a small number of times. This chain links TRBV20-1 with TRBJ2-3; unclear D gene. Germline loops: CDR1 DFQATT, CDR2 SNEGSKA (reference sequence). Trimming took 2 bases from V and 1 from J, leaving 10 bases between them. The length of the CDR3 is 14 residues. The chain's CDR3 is CSARTDSGTDTQYF. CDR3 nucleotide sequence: TGCAGTGCTAGAACCGACTCCGGCACAGATACGCAGTATTTT.

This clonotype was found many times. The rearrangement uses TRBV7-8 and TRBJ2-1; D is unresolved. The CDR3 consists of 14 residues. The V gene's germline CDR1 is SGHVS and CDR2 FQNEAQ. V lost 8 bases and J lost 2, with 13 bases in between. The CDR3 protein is CASHRDRAYNEQFF. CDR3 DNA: TGTGCCAGCCACAGAGATAGGGCCTACAATGAGCAGTTCTTC.

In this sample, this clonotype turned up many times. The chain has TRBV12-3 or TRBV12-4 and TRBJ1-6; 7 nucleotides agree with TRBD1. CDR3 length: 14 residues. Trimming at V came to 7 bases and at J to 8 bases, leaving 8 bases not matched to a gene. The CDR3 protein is CASTPTGWDSPLHF. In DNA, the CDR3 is TGTGCCAGCACGCCGACAGGGTGGGATTCACCCCTCCACTTT.

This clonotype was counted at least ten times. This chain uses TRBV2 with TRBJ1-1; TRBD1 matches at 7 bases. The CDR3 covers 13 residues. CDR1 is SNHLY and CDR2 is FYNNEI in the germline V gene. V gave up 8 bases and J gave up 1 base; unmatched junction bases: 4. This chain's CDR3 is CASGQVWNTEAFF. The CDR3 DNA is TGTGCCAGCGGACAGGTTTGGAACACTGAAGCTTTCTTT.

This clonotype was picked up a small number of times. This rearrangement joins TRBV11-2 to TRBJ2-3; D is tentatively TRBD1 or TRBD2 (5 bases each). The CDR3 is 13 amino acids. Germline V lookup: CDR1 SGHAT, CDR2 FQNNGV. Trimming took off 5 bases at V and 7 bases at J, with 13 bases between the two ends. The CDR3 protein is CASSPGPSNTQYF. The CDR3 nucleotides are TGTGCCAGCAGCCCGGGGCCCTCAAATACGCAGTATTTT.

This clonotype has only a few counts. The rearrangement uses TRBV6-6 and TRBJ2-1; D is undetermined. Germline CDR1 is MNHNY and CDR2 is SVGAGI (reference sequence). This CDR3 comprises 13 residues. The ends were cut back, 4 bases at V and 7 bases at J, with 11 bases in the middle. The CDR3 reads CASSLAQRNEQFF. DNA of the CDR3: TGTGCCAGCAGTTTAGCCCAGAGAAATGAGCAGTTCTTC.

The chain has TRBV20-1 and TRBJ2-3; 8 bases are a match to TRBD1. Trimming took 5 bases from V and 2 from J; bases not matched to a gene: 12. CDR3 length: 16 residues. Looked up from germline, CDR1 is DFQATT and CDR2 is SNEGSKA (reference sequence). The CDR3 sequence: CSAEPPGTGYTDTQYF. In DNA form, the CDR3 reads TGCAGTGCTGAACCTCCCGGGACAGGATACACAGATACGCAGTATTTT.

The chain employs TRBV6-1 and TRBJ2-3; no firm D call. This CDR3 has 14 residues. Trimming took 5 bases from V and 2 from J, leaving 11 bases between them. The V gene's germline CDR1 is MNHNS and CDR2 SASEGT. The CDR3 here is CASSPSTDTDTQYF. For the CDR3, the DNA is TGTGCCAGCAGTCCTAGTACAGACACAGATACGCAGTATTTT.

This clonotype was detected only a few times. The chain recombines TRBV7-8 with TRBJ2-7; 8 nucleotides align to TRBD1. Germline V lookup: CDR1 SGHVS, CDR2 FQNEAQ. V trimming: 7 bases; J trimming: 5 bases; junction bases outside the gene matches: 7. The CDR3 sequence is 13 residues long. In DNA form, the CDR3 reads TGTGCCAGCACCGACAGGGGTAGGGACGAGCAGTACTTC. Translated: CASTDRGRDEQYF.

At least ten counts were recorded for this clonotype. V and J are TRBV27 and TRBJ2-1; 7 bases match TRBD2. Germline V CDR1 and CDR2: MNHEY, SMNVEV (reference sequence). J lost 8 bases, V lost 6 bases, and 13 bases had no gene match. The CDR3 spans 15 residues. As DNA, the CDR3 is TGTGCCAGCAGGCCTTTGGGGCGGGAGACCCATGAGCAGTTCTTC. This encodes CASRPLGRETHEQFF.

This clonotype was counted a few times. The CDR3 DNA reads as TGCGCCAGCAGCCCTATATTCCTAGCGGGAGGGGACTACGAGCAGTACTTC. Translation gives CASSPIFLAGGDYEQYF. This chain links TRBV5-1 with TRBJ2-7, with 12 bases aligning to TRBD2. The CDR3 totals 17 residues. CDR1 SGHRS and CDR2 YFSETQ come from the germline V gene. Germline trimming cut 4 bases from V and 3 bases from J; bases unmatched to any gene: 11.

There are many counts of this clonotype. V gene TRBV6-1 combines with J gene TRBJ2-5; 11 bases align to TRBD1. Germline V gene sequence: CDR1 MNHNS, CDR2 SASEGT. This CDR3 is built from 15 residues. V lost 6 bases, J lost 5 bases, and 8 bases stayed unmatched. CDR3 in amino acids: CASSQSGTGGETQYF. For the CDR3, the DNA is TGTGCCAGCAGCCAATCCGGGACAGGGGGGGAGACCCAGTACTTC.

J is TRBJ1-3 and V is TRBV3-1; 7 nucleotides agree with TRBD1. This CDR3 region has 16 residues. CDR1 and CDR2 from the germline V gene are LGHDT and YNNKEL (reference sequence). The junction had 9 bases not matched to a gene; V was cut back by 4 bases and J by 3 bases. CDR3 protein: CASSRPGTASGNTIYF. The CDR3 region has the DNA TGTGCCAGCAGCCGACCTGGGACAGCCAGTGGAAACACCATATATTTT.

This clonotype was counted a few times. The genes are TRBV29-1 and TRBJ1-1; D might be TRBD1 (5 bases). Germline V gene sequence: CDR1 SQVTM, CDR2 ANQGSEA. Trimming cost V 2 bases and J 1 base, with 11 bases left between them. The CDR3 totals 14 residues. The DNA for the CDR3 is TGCAGCGTTGAAAATAGGGGTGCGAACACTGAAGCTTTCTTT. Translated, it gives CSVENRGANTEAFF. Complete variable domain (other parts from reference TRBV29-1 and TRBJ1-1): SAVISQKPSRDICQRGTSLTIQCQVDSQVTMMFWYRQQPGQSLTLIATANQGSEATYESGFVIDKFPISRPNLTFSTLTVSNMSPEDSSIYLCSVENRGANTEAFFGQGTRLTVV.